This entry concerns a single T cell receptor beta chain. This sample was included in a study of cytomegalovirus exposure and HLA in healthy donors. V lost 6 bases to trimming and J lost 9 bases, with 15 bases between them. CDR1 is WNHNN and CDR2 is SYGVQD in the germline V gene (reference sequence). The CDR3 is made up of 13 amino acids. Repertoires were generated with immunoSEQ multiplex PCR, while TCRdb's copy carries only in-frame clones and drops some. The sample has about 280,000 clones; 85% to 90% are singletons. The chain has TRBV10-1 and TRBJ2-1; no clear D. Source material: PBMCs. The sequence was collected from a woman aged 18-29 years in good health and CMV-seronegative. DNA of the CDR3: TGCGCCAGCAGCCCCGAGGTAGACGGTGAGCAGTTCTTC. It yields the protein CASSPEVDGEQFF.